These T cell receptor beta chains were read from a single sample in a study of shared clonotypes between healthy human individuals. Generated by immunoSEQ multiplex PCR, the TCRdb table keeps only in-frame clones and is missing some. The sample holds some 2,100,000 clones, about 92% seen once. The sample consisted of naive CD8+ T cells from PBMCs. The receptors stem from a man aged 18 to 29 in good health. Some clones in this sample may be carry-over from other donors' samples. Each CDR3 is given with its conserved first and last residue. Each record gives: J gene, V gene, CDR3 length, CDR3 protein.

j_gene: TRBJ1-5
v_gene: TRBV28
len: 16
CDR3aa: CASSPKGGLAGQPQHF

j_gene: TRBJ1-5
v_gene: TRBV15
len: 14
CDR3aa: CATSWAEGDQPQHF

j_gene: TRBJ2-1
v_gene: TRBV28
len: 17
CDR3aa: CASSQSLAGGSYNEQFF

j_gene: TRBJ2-7
v_gene: TRBV5-6
len: 11
CDR3aa: CASSSRGEQYF

j_gene: TRBJ1-2
v_gene: TRBV7-9
len: 13
CDR3aa: CASSLAQPDGYTF

j_gene: TRBJ1-1
v_gene: TRBV6-5
len: 14
CDR3aa: CASSDGQMNTEAFF

j_gene: TRBJ2-2
v_gene: TRBV7-9
len: 19
CDR3aa: CASSLLPGLAGVATGELFF

j_gene: TRBJ2-5
v_gene: TRBV27
len: 12
CDR3aa: CASSLNQETQYF

j_gene: TRBJ2-1
v_gene: TRBV7-6
len: 18
CDR3aa: CASSYWGSGQNSYNEQFF

j_gene: TRBJ2-5
v_gene: TRBV27
len: 16
CDR3aa: CASSPEIEPNQETQYF

j_gene: TRBJ2-7
v_gene: TRBV2
len: 13
CDR3aa: CASRMTGSYEQYF

j_gene: TRBJ2-1
v_gene: TRBV10-3
len: 12
CDR3aa: CAISGGDYEQFF

j_gene: TRBJ1-2
v_gene: TRBV21-1
len: 15
CDR3aa: CASSKQEKANYGYTF

j_gene: TRBJ2-1
v_gene: TRBV7-9
len: 10
CDR3aa: CASGDGEQFF

j_gene: TRBJ1-1
v_gene: TRBV27
len: 14
CDR3aa: CASSTFGGLTEAFF

j_gene: TRBJ1-3
v_gene: TRBV12-5
len: 14
CDR3aa: CASGHSDRGNTIYF

j_gene: TRBJ1-1
v_gene: TRBV28
len: 13
CDR3aa: CASSQQGSTEAFF

j_gene: TRBJ1-3
v_gene: TRBV10-3
len: 15
CDR3aa: CAITPGHLSGNTIYF

j_gene: TRBJ2-5
v_gene: TRBV10-3
len: 14
CDR3aa: CAISADRLQETQYF

j_gene: TRBJ2-4
v_gene: TRBV4-2
len: 14
CDR3aa: CASSSLAGTYIQYF

j_gene: TRBJ2-3
v_gene: TRBV27
len: 16
CDR3aa: CASRGSSGIGGSTQYF

j_gene: TRBJ1-2
v_gene: TRBV6-1
len: 12
CDR3aa: CASSEELRLYTF

j_gene: TRBJ1-5
v_gene: TRBV19
len: 14
CDR3aa: CASSDGDSNQPQHF

j_gene: TRBJ1-1
v_gene: TRBV23-1
len: 12
CDR3aa: CASSQRARVAFF

j_gene: TRBJ2-2
v_gene: TRBV5-8
len: 15
CDR3aa: CASSVGLAGAGELFF

j_gene: TRBJ2-5
v_gene: TRBV10-3
len: 14
CDR3aa: CAISVNREQETQYF

j_gene: TRBJ2-1
v_gene: TRBV12-5
len: 13
CDR3aa: CASGLVGTKEQFF

j_gene: TRBJ2-1
v_gene: TRBV11-2
len: 16
CDR3aa: CASSLVPDRVFDEQFF

j_gene: TRBJ2-7
v_gene: TRBV11-3
len: 14
CDR3aa: CASSSRDRAYEQYF

j_gene: TRBJ1-3
v_gene: TRBV4-1
len: 17
CDR3aa: CASSQDNRWSEGNTIYF

j_gene: TRBJ1-2
v_gene: TRBV27
len: 16
CDR3aa: CASSPSTGQANYGYTF

j_gene: TRBJ2-1
v_gene: TRBV19
len: 18
CDR3aa: CASSIDGPASSSYNEQFF

j_gene: TRBJ1-3
v_gene: TRBV5-8
len: 16
CDR3aa: CASSLGTGDSGNTIYF

j_gene: TRBJ2-1
v_gene: TRBV27
len: 16
CDR3aa: CASSFMMGQGPPQQFF

j_gene: TRBJ2-3
v_gene: TRBV15
len: 19
CDR3aa: CATSRDPVGASPSTDTQYF

j_gene: TRBJ2-3
v_gene: TRBV6-5
len: 14
CDR3aa: CASSERLSTDTQYF

j_gene: TRBJ2-7
v_gene: TRBV5-1
len: 12
CDR3aa: CASSLDGYEQYF

j_gene: TRBJ2-7
v_gene: TRBV28
len: 13
CDR3aa: CASSYGGSREQYF

j_gene: TRBJ1-5
v_gene: TRBV11-2
len: 15
CDR3aa: CASSEGTGINQPQHF

j_gene: TRBJ2-7
v_gene: TRBV7-6
len: 16
CDR3aa: CASSFAGGTGADEQYF

j_gene: TRBJ2-3
v_gene: TRBV2
len: 14
CDR3aa: CAIRMEASTDTQYF

j_gene: TRBJ2-1
v_gene: TRBV19
len: 14
CDR3aa: CASMAQPLYNEQFF

j_gene: TRBJ2-7
v_gene: TRBV5-8
len: 14
CDR3aa: CASSLIPGTHEQYF

j_gene: TRBJ2-1
v_gene: TRBV7-2
len: 16
CDR3aa: CASSLALLAGYNEQFF

j_gene: TRBJ1-2
v_gene: TRBV19
len: 14
CDR3aa: CASSRDRGKDGYTF

j_gene: TRBJ1-5
v_gene: TRBV6-5
len: 14
CDR3aa: CASSSGINNQPQHF

j_gene: TRBJ1-1
v_gene: TRBV6-5
len: 15
CDR3aa: CASSYSTGGSPEAFF

j_gene: TRBJ1-1
v_gene: TRBV5-1
len: 15
CDR3aa: CASSIAGTANTEAFF

j_gene: TRBJ2-7
v_gene: TRBV27
len: 16
CDR3aa: CATQHGGGAGVYEQYF

j_gene: TRBJ1-1
v_gene: TRBV19
len: 14
CDR3aa: CASSPDRVNTEAFF

j_gene: TRBJ1-2
v_gene: TRBV27
len: 12
CDR3aa: CASSSEGYGYTF

j_gene: TRBJ2-1
v_gene: TRBV4-1
len: 14
CDR3aa: CASSLRTGNNEQFF

j_gene: TRBJ2-1
v_gene: TRBV7-3
len: 13
CDR3aa: CASSYGAYNEQFF

j_gene: TRBJ2-5
v_gene: TRBV5-3
len: 15
CDR3aa: CARSKNLASSVTQYF